This is a list of T cell receptor beta chains from one sample in a study of T cell changes during pregnancy in multiple sclerosis. Sequencing was performed with immunoSEQ multiplex PCR; in TCRdb, only in-frame clones are kept and a portion is missing. The table records 60,000 to 65,000 clones, about 92% of them present only once. The material sequenced was peripheral blood, taken in the second trimester of pregnancy. These receptors came from a female donor in good health, enrolled as a control in a pregnancy study. The CDR3 runs from the conserved cysteine through the conserved F or W. Each record gives: D gene, CDR3 length, J gene, clone size, V gene, CDR3 DNA, CDR3 protein. D genes are given only for firm matches. Size tells how often a clone was seen (once, few, many) or the class of an expanded clone, and some rows leave it out.

d_gene: TRBD2; len: 12; j_gene: TRBJ2-7; abundance: NA; v_gene: TRBV29-1; CDR3nt: TGCAGCGCCCTAGCGGGAACCTACGAGCAGTACTTC; CDR3aa: CSALAGTYEQYF
d_gene: TRBD2; len: 16; j_gene: TRBJ2-7; abundance: NA; v_gene: TRBV7-2; CDR3nt: TGTGCCAGCAGCATTCATAGCGGGAGGCTCTCCTACGAGCAGTACTTC; CDR3aa: CASSIHSGRLSYEQYF
d_gene: TRBD2; len: 16; j_gene: TRBJ2-1; abundance: NA; v_gene: TRBV7-3; CDR3nt: TGTGCCAGCAGCTCGTCCGGGACTAGCGGATTCAATGAGCAGTTCTTC; CDR3aa: CASSSSGTSGFNEQFF
d_gene: TRBD1; len: 15; j_gene: TRBJ1-5; abundance: NA; v_gene: TRBV15; CDR3nt: TGTGCCACCAGCAGAGAAGGGGGCAACAATCAGCCCCAGCATTTT; CDR3aa: CATSREGGNNQPQHF
d_gene: NA; len: 12; j_gene: TRBJ2-3; abundance: NA; v_gene: TRBV29-1; CDR3nt: TGCAGCGTTGGGGAGAGCACAGATACGCAGTATTTT; CDR3aa: CSVGESTDTQYF
d_gene: NA; len: 13; j_gene: TRBJ1-1; abundance: NA; v_gene: TRBV27; CDR3nt: TGTGCCAGCATCAGTTGGCTGAACACTGAAGCTTTCTTT; CDR3aa: CASISWLNTEAFF
d_gene: NA; len: 16; j_gene: TRBJ1-5; abundance: NA; v_gene: TRBV18; CDR3nt: TGTGCCAGCTCACCCCAGGGGACGGCCCTCCCGAAGCCCCAGCATTTT; CDR3aa: CASSPQGTALPKPQHF
d_gene: NA; len: 15; j_gene: TRBJ1-3; abundance: NA; v_gene: TRBV28; CDR3nt: TGTGCCAGCAGTTCGGGACTGGAAAGAGGAAACACCATATATTTT; CDR3aa: CASSSGLERGNTIYF
d_gene: NA; len: 13; j_gene: TRBJ2-3; abundance: NA; v_gene: TRBV7-2; CDR3nt: TGTGCCAGCAGCTTAAAGGCAGCGGATACGCAGTATTTT; CDR3aa: CASSLKAADTQYF
d_gene: TRBD1; len: 15; j_gene: TRBJ2-7; abundance: NA; v_gene: TRBV19; CDR3nt: TGTGCCAGTAGTATGGGACAGGGGGCGGCCTACGAGCAGTACTTC; CDR3aa: CASSMGQGAAYEQYF
d_gene: TRBD2; len: 14; j_gene: TRBJ2-7; abundance: NA; v_gene: TRBV5-1; CDR3nt: TGCGCCAGCAGCTGGACTAGCGTTTACAGCGAGCAGTACTTC; CDR3aa: CASSWTSVYSEQYF
d_gene: NA; len: 15; j_gene: TRBJ2-1; abundance: NA; v_gene: TRBV7-9; CDR3nt: TGTGCCAGCAGCTCCGAGGGTTATACCTCGGATGAGCAGTTCTTC; CDR3aa: CASSSEGYTSDEQFF
d_gene: NA; len: 13; j_gene: TRBJ2-5; abundance: NA; v_gene: TRBV28; CDR3nt: TGTGCCAGCAGCCCCCTAGGAAAAGAGACCCAGTACTTC; CDR3aa: CASSPLGKETQYF
d_gene: TRBD1; len: 14; j_gene: TRBJ1-1; abundance: few; v_gene: TRBV5-1; CDR3nt: TGCGCCAGCAGCCCTAACAGGGGGAGAACTGAAGCTTTCTTT; CDR3aa: CASSPNRGRTEAFF
d_gene: NA; len: 14; j_gene: TRBJ2-7; abundance: once; v_gene: TRBV4-1; CDR3nt: TGCGCCAGCAGCCAATCCGAGGGTGTTTACGAGCAGTACTTC; CDR3aa: CASSQSEGVYEQYF
d_gene: TRBD1; len: 14; j_gene: TRBJ1-1; abundance: NA; v_gene: TRBV5-1; CDR3nt: TGCGCCAGCAGCGGGGACAGGGTGAACACTGAAGCTTTCTTT; CDR3aa: CASSGDRVNTEAFF
d_gene: TRBD2; len: 15; j_gene: TRBJ2-5; abundance: once; v_gene: TRBV6-5; CDR3nt: TGTGCCACCGAAGATGGCGGGGGGGGCGGTAAGACCCAGTACTTC; CDR3aa: CATEDGGGGGKTQYF
d_gene: NA; len: 13; j_gene: TRBJ1-5; abundance: NA; v_gene: TRBV7-9; CDR3nt: TGTGCCAGCAGGGGAGGGGAAAATCAGCCCCAGCATTTT; CDR3aa: CASRGGENQPQHF
d_gene: NA; len: 13; j_gene: TRBJ2-2; abundance: NA; v_gene: TRBV5-1; CDR3nt: TGCGCCAGCAGCTTGGATCCCAACGGGGAGCTGTTTTTT; CDR3aa: CASSLDPNGELFF
d_gene: NA; len: 15; j_gene: TRBJ2-3; abundance: NA; v_gene: TRBV7-2; CDR3nt: TGTGCCAGCAGCCAACTTACCCGGGGCACAGATACGCAGTATTTT; CDR3aa: CASSQLTRGTDTQYF
d_gene: TRBD2; len: 14; j_gene: TRBJ2-3; abundance: NA; v_gene: TRBV7-8; CDR3nt: TGTGCCAGCAGGTTCGGGGGGGACACAGATACGCAGTATTTT; CDR3aa: CASRFGGDTDTQYF
d_gene: NA; len: 15; j_gene: TRBJ2-3; abundance: NA; v_gene: TRBV15; CDR3nt: TGTGCCACCAGCAGCGCGGGCCGATCCCCAGATACGCAGTATTTT; CDR3aa: CATSSAGRSPDTQYF
d_gene: TRBD2; len: 15; j_gene: TRBJ2-1; abundance: NA; v_gene: TRBV2; CDR3nt: TGTGCCAGCAGTGATTTGGCGGGAGGGCGGAATGAGCAGTTCTTC; CDR3aa: CASSDLAGGRNEQFF
d_gene: NA; len: 13; j_gene: TRBJ2-1; abundance: once; v_gene: TRBV5-6; CDR3nt: TGTGCCAGCAGCTCCCCAGGACTCAATGAGCAGTTCTTC; CDR3aa: CASSSPGLNEQFF
d_gene: NA; len: 16; j_gene: TRBJ2-7; abundance: NA; v_gene: TRBV4-1; CDR3nt: TGCGCCAGCAGTTACATCCCGGGAGACAGAAGTTGGGAGCAGTACTTC; CDR3aa: CASSYIPGDRSWEQYF
d_gene: NA; len: 13; j_gene: TRBJ1-1; abundance: NA; v_gene: TRBV4-1; CDR3nt: TGCGCCAGCAGCCTCCGCCTCGGGACTGAAGCTTTCTTT; CDR3aa: CASSLRLGTEAFF
d_gene: NA; len: 14; j_gene: TRBJ1-4; abundance: NA; v_gene: TRBV10-3; CDR3nt: TGTGCCATCAGTGGCGGGGCAACTAATGAAAAACTGTTTTTT; CDR3aa: CAISGGATNEKLFF
d_gene: NA; len: 13; j_gene: TRBJ1-4; abundance: NA; v_gene: TRBV19; CDR3nt: TGTGCCAGTAGTATGCAGACTCAACAAGAACTGTTTTTT; CDR3aa: CASSMQTQQELFF
d_gene: TRBD1; len: 16; j_gene: TRBJ2-1; abundance: once; v_gene: TRBV5-1; CDR3nt: TGCGCCAGCAGCGGGAGTCGGACAGGCTCCTACAATGAGCAGTTCTTC; CDR3aa: CASSGSRTGSYNEQFF
d_gene: NA; len: 13; j_gene: TRBJ2-1; abundance: NA; v_gene: TRBV27; CDR3nt: TGTGCCAGCAGTTTAAGACGGGTCGATGAGCAGTTCTTC; CDR3aa: CASSLRRVDEQFF
d_gene: NA; len: 14; j_gene: TRBJ1-2; abundance: NA; v_gene: TRBV10-3; CDR3nt: TGTGCCATCAGTGAGACGCAGGGACTGGATGGCTACACCTTC; CDR3aa: CAISETQGLDGYTF
d_gene: TRBD1; len: 16; j_gene: TRBJ1-5; abundance: NA; v_gene: TRBV28; CDR3nt: TGTGCCAGCAGTTTACCCAGGGGGCGTAGCAATCAGCCCCAGCATTTT; CDR3aa: CASSLPRGRSNQPQHF
d_gene: NA; len: 14; j_gene: TRBJ2-3; abundance: NA; v_gene: TRBV5-1; CDR3nt: TGCGCCAGCAGCTTCAGGACAGTCACAGATACGCAGTATTTT; CDR3aa: CASSFRTVTDTQYF
d_gene: TRBD1; len: 15; j_gene: TRBJ2-7; abundance: NA; v_gene: TRBV9; CDR3nt: TGTGCCAGCAGCCCCGGGACAGCGAGCTCCTACGAGCAGTACTTC; CDR3aa: CASSPGTASSYEQYF
d_gene: TRBD1; len: 12; j_gene: TRBJ1-1; abundance: few; v_gene: TRBV2; CDR3nt: TGTGCCAGAAGACAGGGGAACACTGAAGCTTTCTTT; CDR3aa: CARRQGNTEAFF
d_gene: NA; len: 17; j_gene: TRBJ1-4; abundance: NA; v_gene: TRBV27; CDR3nt: TGTGCCAGCAGTCCCCTGTGGGTGGGAGCAACTAATGAAAAACTGTTTTTT; CDR3aa: CASSPLWVGATNEKLFF
d_gene: NA; len: 15; j_gene: TRBJ1-5; abundance: few; v_gene: TRBV7-2; CDR3nt: TGTGCCAGCAGCCCTGGGCCAGGGGCAAATCAGCCCCAGCATTTT; CDR3aa: CASSPGPGANQPQHF
d_gene: TRBD2; len: 17; j_gene: TRBJ2-2; abundance: NA; v_gene: TRBV4-1; CDR3nt: TGCGCCAGCAGCCCTGGGGCTAGCGGGAGCCGCACCGGGGAGCTGTTTTTT; CDR3aa: CASSPGASGSRTGELFF
d_gene: NA; len: 12; j_gene: TRBJ2-7; abundance: NA; v_gene: TRBV7-9; CDR3nt: TGTGCCAGCAGCCACAGGGTTGGCGAGCAGTACTTC; CDR3aa: CASSHRVGEQYF
d_gene: TRBD1; len: 15; j_gene: TRBJ1-5; abundance: NA; v_gene: TRBV7-8; CDR3nt: TGTGCCAGCAGCGCAGGGGACAGGGTCAATCAGCCCCAGCATTTT; CDR3aa: CASSAGDRVNQPQHF
d_gene: NA; len: 16; j_gene: TRBJ1-4; abundance: NA; v_gene: TRBV2; CDR3nt: TGTGCCAGCCTTACTAGCCTTCGGGGGGTCAATGAAAAACTGTTTTTT; CDR3aa: CASLTSLRGVNEKLFF
d_gene: NA; len: 17; j_gene: TRBJ1-1; abundance: NA; v_gene: TRBV19; CDR3nt: TGTGCCAGTAGTATAGACGGGACAACGGGAATTGGGACTGAAGCTTTCTTT; CDR3aa: CASSIDGTTGIGTEAFF
d_gene: TRBD1; len: 14; j_gene: TRBJ1-1; abundance: NA; v_gene: TRBV7-9; CDR3nt: TGTGCCAGCAGCGCGGACAGGGGGTTTACTGAAGCTTTCTTT; CDR3aa: CASSADRGFTEAFF
d_gene: TRBD2; len: 18; j_gene: TRBJ2-4; abundance: NA; v_gene: TRBV10-3; CDR3nt: TGTGCCATCAGTCCACGGGGGACTAGCGGGAGGGCCGTAAACATTCAGTACTTC; CDR3aa: CAISPRGTSGRAVNIQYF
d_gene: TRBD2; len: 20; j_gene: TRBJ2-4; abundance: NA; v_gene: TRBV4-1; CDR3nt: TGCGCCAGCAGCCAAGAGACCCCGGGACTAGGTTTACTAGCCAAAAACATTCAGTACTTC; CDR3aa: CASSQETPGLGLLAKNIQYF
d_gene: NA; len: 14; j_gene: TRBJ1-2; abundance: NA; v_gene: TRBV5-4; CDR3nt: TGTGCCAGCAGCTTGGCTGGAGGAGCATATGGCTACACCTTC; CDR3aa: CASSLAGGAYGYTF
d_gene: NA; len: 14; j_gene: TRBJ1-3; abundance: NA; v_gene: TRBV6-1; CDR3nt: TGTGCCAGCAGACTACAGGTGGAGGGAAACACCATATATTTT; CDR3aa: CASRLQVEGNTIYF
d_gene: TRBD1; len: 13; j_gene: TRBJ1-3; abundance: NA; v_gene: TRBV7-6; CDR3nt: TGTGCCAGCGAAGGACAGGGAAGAAACACCATATATTTT; CDR3aa: CASEGQGRNTIYF
d_gene: NA; len: 15; j_gene: TRBJ2-7; abundance: once; v_gene: TRBV5-4; CDR3nt: TGTGCCAGCAGCTCTGGGGCTACAAGCTCCTACGAGCAGTACTTC; CDR3aa: CASSSGATSSYEQYF
d_gene: NA; len: 12; j_gene: TRBJ2-2; abundance: NA; v_gene: TRBV28; CDR3nt: TGTGCCAGCAATACGAACACCGGGGAGCTGTTTTTT; CDR3aa: CASNTNTGELFF
d_gene: TRBD1; len: 15; j_gene: TRBJ1-5; abundance: once; v_gene: TRBV6-1; CDR3nt: TGTGCCACAGGGACCAGGGGGCGAGGCAATCAGCCCCAGCATTTT; CDR3aa: CATGTRGRGNQPQHF
d_gene: TRBD1; len: 18; j_gene: TRBJ1-5; abundance: NA; v_gene: TRBV23-1; CDR3nt: TGCGCCAGCAGTGGGGACAGGGGGACATTTTATAGCAATCAGCCCCAGCATTTT; CDR3aa: CASSGDRGTFYSNQPQHF
d_gene: TRBD2; len: 11; j_gene: TRBJ2-7; abundance: NA; v_gene: TRBV4-1; CDR3nt: TGCGCCAGCAGCCATCTGGGAGGGACGTACTTC; CDR3aa: CASSHLGGTYF
d_gene: TRBD1; len: 12; j_gene: TRBJ2-7; abundance: few; v_gene: TRBV6-6; CDR3nt: TGTGCCAGCAGTTCACAGGGGTACGAGCAGTACTTC; CDR3aa: CASSSQGYEQYF
d_gene: NA; len: 14; j_gene: TRBJ1-2; abundance: few; v_gene: TRBV10-1; CDR3nt: TGCGCCAGCGTTGTCAAACTAGAGGGCTATGGCTACACCTTC; CDR3aa: CASVVKLEGYGYTF
d_gene: TRBD1; len: 14; j_gene: TRBJ2-5; abundance: NA; v_gene: TRBV7-8; CDR3nt: TGTGCCAGCAGCTTGGGACAGCCCTTGGAGACCCAGTACTTC; CDR3aa: CASSLGQPLETQYF
d_gene: TRBD2; len: 11; j_gene: TRBJ2-5; abundance: NA; v_gene: TRBV2; CDR3nt: TGTGCCAGTTGGGGGGGAGAGACCCAGTACTTC; CDR3aa: CASWGGETQYF
d_gene: NA; len: 13; j_gene: TRBJ1-2; abundance: NA; v_gene: TRBV19; CDR3nt: TGTGCCAGTAGTATAATTAGCGGAGAAGGCTACACCTTC; CDR3aa: CASSIISGEGYTF
d_gene: NA; len: 15; j_gene: TRBJ1-5; abundance: NA; v_gene: TRBV5-5; CDR3nt: TGTGCCAGCAGCTTCAGGGGACGGAGCAATCAGCCCCAGCATTTT; CDR3aa: CASSFRGRSNQPQHF
d_gene: TRBD1; len: 15; j_gene: TRBJ2-7; abundance: NA; v_gene: TRBV28; CDR3nt: TGTGCCAGCTCCGGGACAGGGTTAACAATCTACGAGCAGTACTTC; CDR3aa: CASSGTGLTIYEQYF